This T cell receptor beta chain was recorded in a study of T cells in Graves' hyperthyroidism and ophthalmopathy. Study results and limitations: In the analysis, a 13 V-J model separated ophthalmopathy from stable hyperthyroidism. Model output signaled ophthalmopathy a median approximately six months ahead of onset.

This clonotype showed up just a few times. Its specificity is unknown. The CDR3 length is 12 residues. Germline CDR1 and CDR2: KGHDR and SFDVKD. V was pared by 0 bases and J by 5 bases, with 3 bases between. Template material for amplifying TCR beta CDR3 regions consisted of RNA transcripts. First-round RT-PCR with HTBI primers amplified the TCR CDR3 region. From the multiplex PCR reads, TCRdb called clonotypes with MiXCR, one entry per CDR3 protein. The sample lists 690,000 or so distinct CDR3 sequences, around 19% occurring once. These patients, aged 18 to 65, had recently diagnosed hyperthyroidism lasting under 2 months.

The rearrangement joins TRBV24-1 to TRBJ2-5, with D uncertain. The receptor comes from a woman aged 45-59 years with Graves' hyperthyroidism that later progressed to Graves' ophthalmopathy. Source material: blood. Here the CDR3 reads CATSDLMETQYF. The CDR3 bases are TGTGCCACCAGTGATTTGATGGAGACCCAGTACTTC.